A single sample gave rise to the 28 T cell receptor beta chains below, sequenced in a study of T cells in Graves' hyperthyroidism and ophthalmopathy. Amplified TCR beta CDR3 regions came from RNA transcripts. The study used the HTBI primer set for a first-round RT-PCR of the TCR CDR3. From the multiplex PCR reads, TCRdb called clonotypes with MiXCR, one entry per CDR3 protein. The sample has over 700,000 distinct CDR3 sequences, roughly 37% seen once. Sequencing input: blood. These TCRs come from a man in his late teens or twenties with Graves' hyperthyroidism.

Comment on this clonotype: This may be a read error: a much more frequent sequence differs by one nucleotide. The chain recombines TRBV20-1 with TRBJ1-4, with TRBD1 matching over 9 bases. Per germline, CDR1 DFQATT and CDR2 SNEGSKA (reference sequence). V lost 3 bases to trimming and J lost 6 bases; unmatched junction nucleotides: 5. The CDR3 has 14 amino acids. CDR3 bases: TGCAGTGCTAGTGGGGGACAGGGAGATGAAAAACTGTTTTTT. Translation gives CSASGGQGDEKLFF.

This clonotype came up a few times. V usage is TRBV4-1 and J usage is TRBJ2-7, with D possibly TRBD2 on 7 matching bases. The V gene's germline CDR1 is MGHRA and CDR2 YSYEKL. The V and J ends lost 0 bases and 1 base respectively, with 19 bases between them. The CDR3 loop spans 18 amino acids. The CDR3 bases are TGCGCCAGCAGCCAAGAGAGGGGGGAGGGAGGCCTGTCCTACGAGCAGTACTTC. Translation: CASSQERGEGGLSYEQYF.

The rearrangement joins TRBV7-9 to TRBJ2-7; possible D gene TRBD1, 6 bases. CDR1 SEHNR and CDR2 FQNEAQ come from the germline V gene (reference sequence). The length of the CDR3 is 16 residues. The V gene lost 4 bases and the J gene lost 0 bases, with 16 bases spanning the gap. CDR3 region: CASSSEDSPASYEQYF. CDR3 nucleotide sequence: TGTGCCAGCAGCTCCGAGGACAGCCCAGCCTCCTACGAGCAGTACTTC.

The rearrangement links TRBV20-1 to TRBJ2-7; TRBD1 aligns across 7 bases. J gave up 1 base and V 4 bases, and 7 bases lay outside the gene matches. The CDR3 covers 14 residues. Looked up from germline, CDR1 is DFQATT and CDR2 is SNEGSKA (reference sequence). The CDR3 bases are TGCAGTGCTAAGGGGGACAGACGATCCTACGAGCAGTACTTC. It translates to CSAKGDRRSYEQYF.

About this clonotype: Just one base apart from a much larger clone, this may be a read error. The V and J genes are TRBV13 and TRBJ1-2, with TRBD1 identical over 8 bases. V trimming: 5 bases; J trimming: 4 bases; junction bases outside the gene matches: 6. This CDR3 is 14 amino acids long. Germline CDR1 PRHDT, CDR2 FYEKMQ (reference sequence). The CDR3 nucleotides read TGTGCCAGCAGCCTCCAGACAGGGGCCTATGGCTACACCTTC. Protein sequence: CASSLQTGAYGYTF.

The chain joins TRBV29-1 to TRBJ2-1, with D perhaps TRBD2 (6 bases). V lost 6 bases and J 9 bases, leaving 12 bases between the germline ends. Germline CDR1 and CDR2: SQVTM and ANQGSEA. The CDR3 consists of 11 residues. The CDR3 is CSVFRRGEQFF. CDR3 in DNA: TGCAGCGTCTTCCGGCGGGGTGAGCAGTTCTTC.

The V gene is TRBV7-2, the J gene TRBJ2-7; no definite D call. CDR1 is SGHTA and CDR2 is FQGNSA in the germline V gene. The CDR3 is 11 residues long. V was pared by 5 bases and J by 9 bases, with 11 bases between. CDR3 DNA: TGTGCCAGCAGCCCAGCGCTAGGGCAGTACTTC. The encoded protein is CASSPALGQYF. The variable domain in full, completed from reference TRBV7-2 and TRBJ2-7, reads GAGVSQSPSNKVTEKGKDVELRCDPISGHTALYWYRQSLGQGLEFLIYFQGNSAPDKSGLPSDRFSAERTGGSVSTLTIQRTQQEDSAVYLCASSPALGQYFGPGTRLTVT.

The V call is TRBV10-3, the J call TRBJ1-2, with 10 bases matching TRBD1. V gave up 11 bases and J gave up 8 bases; unmatched junction bases: 8. This CDR3 spans 12 amino acids. Germline assignment: CDR1 ENHRY and CDR2 SYGVKD. Here the CDR3 DNA reads TGTGCCGCCGGACAGGGGGAGGGCGGCTACACCTTC. It is translated as CAAGQGEGGYTF.

The gene calls are TRBV29-1 and TRBJ1-1; possible D gene TRBD1, 5 bases. Trimming cost V 6 bases and J 5 bases, with 16 bases left between them. CDR3 length: 13 amino acids. The germline CDR1 and CDR2 sequences are SQVTM and ANQGSEA. CDR3 DNA: TGCAGCGTGAAGCGGGACTTCGGGACTGAAGCTTTCTTT. Translating it yields CSVKRDFGTEAFF.

This clonotype was observed a few times. The genes are TRBV9 and TRBJ1-2; 7 bases match TRBD1. Germline V gene sequence: CDR1 SGDLS, CDR2 YYNGEE. With 4 bases clipped from V and 7 bases from J, the junction kept 4 bases outside the gene matches. This CDR3 contains 12 residues. The CDR3 sequence: CASSIQGGGYTF. The CDR3 DNA reads as TGTGCCAGCAGCATCCAGGGGGGTGGCTACACCTTC.

This clonotype has a count of ten or more. The chain couples TRBV7-9 to TRBJ1-2; D may be TRBD1 (5 bases). This CDR3 has 13 residues. Germline V lookup: CDR1 SEHNR, CDR2 FQNEAQ (reference sequence). V was shortened by 5 bases and J by 4 bases, with 11 bases between the two germline ends. The CDR3 reads CASSPDSLYGYTF. The CDR3 bases are TGTGCCAGCAGCCCCGACAGCCTCTATGGCTACACCTTC.

V is TRBV29-1 and J is TRBJ2-7, with 8 bases aligning to TRBD1. TRBJ2-1 explains the end of the DNA better; the J call may be wrong. CDR1 SQVTM and CDR2 ANQGSEA come from the germline V gene. The CDR3 has 12 amino acids. The CDR3 is CSVVHRGSEQFF. DNA for the CDR3: TGCAGCGTTGTCCACAGGGGGAGTGAGCAGTTCTTC.

The chain carries TRBV6-6 and TRBJ2-7; TRBD1 matches 7 bases. Unmatched junction bases numbered 9, after V lost 7 bases and J lost 3 bases. Germline values: CDR1 MNHNY, CDR2 SVGAGI (reference sequence). The CDR3 is 14 residues long. CDR3 in amino acids: CASTSRDRRYEQYF. The CDR3 DNA sequence: TGTGCCAGCACTTCCCGGGACAGACGCTACGAGCAGTACTTC.

A note on this clonotype: The conserved phenylalanine or tryptophan normally closing the CDR3 is absent here, so this likely arose from a read error. The chain employs TRBV7-9 and TRBJ1-1; D remains unclear. CDR3 size: 14 residues. Trimming removed 8 bases at V and 3 bases at J, with 16 bases between. Germline values: CDR1 SEHNR, CDR2 FQNEAQ (reference sequence). CDR3 residues: CASDRTGWDTEAFS. The DNA of the CDR3 is TGTGCCAGCGATAGAACCGGATGGGACACTGAAGCTTTCTCT.

Remarks on this clonotype: A read error may be the cause here, since a much bigger clone is one base away. V and J are TRBV15 and TRBJ2-7, with 8 bases matching TRBD2. CDR1 and CDR2 from the germline V gene are LNHNV and YYDKDF (reference sequence). The CDR3 length is 16 residues. The CDR3 reads CANSRGIAGSFSEQYF. The CDR3 coding sequence is TGTGCCAACAGCAGAGGAATAGCGGGGTCCTTTTCCGAGCAGTACTTC.

This clonotype has a count of ten or more. The rearrangement links TRBV25-1 to TRBJ1-1, with D perhaps TRBD1 (5 bases). CDR3 size: 11 residues. The V gene lost 4 bases and the J gene lost 7 bases, with 7 bases spanning the gap. Germline CDR1 MGHDK, CDR2 SYGVNS. In DNA, the CDR3 is TGTGCCAGCAGTGCAGGGTTTGAAGCTTTCTTT. Protein: CASSAGFEAFF.

The V and J genes are TRBV5-8 and TRBJ2-2; D assignment may be TRBD1 or TRBD2 (5 bases each). CDR1 and CDR2 (germline): SGHTS, YDEGEE. This CDR3 is 16 amino acids long. The V and J ends lost 0 bases and 3 bases respectively, with 12 bases between them. This CDR3 is CASSLGGTLHTGELFF. The CDR3 DNA is TGTGCCAGCAGCTTGGGGGGGACGCTCCACACCGGGGAGCTGTTTTTT.

This clonotype was seen more than once but under ten times. At one end, the junction sequence differs from germline, possibly due to a read error. The gene calls are TRBV7-9 and TRBJ2-7; 7 bases line up with TRBD2. The germline V gene encodes CDR1 SEHNR and CDR2 FQNEAQ (reference sequence). CDR3 length: 16 amino acids. The CDR3: CASSQASGMSSYEQYF. CDR3 nucleotides: TGCGCCAGCAGCCAAGCCAGCGGGATGAGCTCCTACGAGCAGTACTTC.

This clonotype came up a few times. The gene calls are TRBV19 and TRBJ2-7; 10 bases fit TRBD1. This CDR3 is 17 amino acids long. With 1 base clipped from V and 2 bases from J, the junction kept 8 bases outside the gene matches. Germline V gene lookup returns CDR1 LNHDA and CDR2 SQIVND (reference sequence). CDR3 residues: CASSIVHRDRGTYEQYF. DNA of the CDR3: TGTGCCAGTAGTATAGTTCACCGGGACAGGGGAACCTACGAGCAGTACTTC.

The gene calls are TRBV19 and TRBJ1-2; maybe TRBD1 (6 bases). Trimming took off 3 bases at V and 8 bases at J, with 10 bases between the two ends. The CDR3 extends over 12 amino acids. Germline values: CDR1 LNHDA, CDR2 SQIVND (reference sequence). CDR3 protein: CASSMGTGGYTF. The CDR3, as DNA: TGTGCCAGTAGTATGGGTACAGGGGGCTACACCTTC.

Concerning this clonotype itself: This may come from a read error, since a much larger clone is one base off. This sequence joins TRBV12-3 or TRBV12-4 and TRBJ1-2; perhaps TRBD1 as D (5 bases). This CDR3 spans 14 amino acids. CDR3 protein: CASSPLGDVYRYTF. In DNA, the CDR3 is TGTGCCAGCAGCCCCCTGGGGGACGTCTATCGCTACACCTTC.

This clonotype was counted only a few times. Germline is not matched at one junction end, which may reflect a read error. The rearrangement joins TRBV10-3 to TRBJ1-1; maybe TRBD1 (5 bases). Germline assignment: CDR1 ENHRY and CDR2 SYGVKD. This CDR3 comprises 14 residues. The CDR3: CASSGSGVGWDAFF. DNA of the CDR3: TGTGCCAGCAGTGGGTCGGGGGTCGGTTGGGATGCTTTCTTT.

At least ten counts were recorded for this clonotype. The CDR3 protein is CASLQSGANVLTF. The CDR3 coding sequence is TGTGCCAGTTTGCAAAGTGGGGCCAACGTCCTGACTTTC. The chain is built from TRBV19 and TRBJ2-6; D not resolved. V lost 8 bases to trimming and J lost 3 bases, with 8 bases between them. Germline loops: CDR1 LNHDA, CDR2 SQIVND (reference sequence). CDR3 length: 13 amino acids. Full variable domain (missing parts from reference TRBV19 and TRBJ2-6): DGGITQSPKYLFRKEGQNVTLSCEQNLNHDAMYWYRQDPGQGLRLIYYSQIVNDFQKGDIAEGYSVSREKKESFPLTVTSAQKNPTAFYLCASLQSGANVLTFGAGSRLTVL.

This clonotype was counted ten times or more. The chain uses TRBV25-1 and TRBJ1-1; possible D gene TRBD1, 5 bases. V was trimmed by 7 bases and J by 5 bases, leaving 8 bases between them. CDR1 is MGHDK and CDR2 is SYGVNS in the germline V gene. This CDR3 has 11 residues. This CDR3 reads CASTGRTEAFF. The CDR3 DNA reads TGTGCCAGCACAGGGAGGACTGAAGCTTTCTTT. The whole variable domain, filled in from reference TRBV25-1 and TRBJ1-1, reads EADIYQTPRYLVIGTGKKITLECSQTMGHDKMYWYQQDPGMELHLIHYSYGVNSTEKGDLSSESTVSRIRTEHFPLTLESARPSHTSQYLCASTGRTEAFFGQGTRLTVV.

The chain links TRBV25-1 to TRBJ2-5; D gene ambiguous. The germline V and J ends were trimmed by 8 bases and 7 bases, with 11 bases remaining between them. CDR1 and CDR2 (germline): MGHDK, SYGVNS. The CDR3 is 11 residues long. This CDR3 reads CASPTGGTQYF. The CDR3 coding sequence is TGTGCCAGCCCGACTGGCGGGACCCAGTACTTC.

Turning to this clonotype: A read error is possible here, since a much larger clone lies one base away. The gene calls are TRBV29-1 and TRBJ1-4, with D possibly being TRBD1 (5 bases). The CDR3 runs 11 residues. Trimming stripped 7 bases from V and 8 bases from J, with 11 bases between. CDR1 is SQVTM, CDR2 ANQGSEA, per germline. Written as DNA, the CDR3 is TGCAGCGGGGGCGATGTGGAAAAACTGTTTTTT. It yields the protein CSGGDVEKLFF.

This clonotype was seen just once. The chain couples TRBV7-9 to TRBJ2-5, with TRBD2 identical over 7 bases. Trimming removed 8 bases from V and 7 bases from J; junction bases left unmatched: 10. This CDR3 is built from 13 residues. Germline CDR1 is SEHNR and CDR2 is FQNEAQ (reference sequence). The CDR3 reads CASEGLEDGTQYF. The CDR3 DNA reads as TGTGCCAGCGAAGGACTAGAGGATGGGACCCAGTACTTC. Variable domain in full (rest from reference TRBV7-9 and TRBJ2-5): DTGVSQNPRHKITKRGQNVTFRCDPISEHNRLYWYRQTLGQGPEFLTYFQNEAQLEKSRLLSDRFSAERPKGSFSTLEIQRTEQGDSAMYLCASEGLEDGTQYFGPGTRLLVL.

Here the CDR3 reads CASLEGPDTQYF. The CDR3 DNA follows: TGTGCCAGCTTGGAGGGTCCAGATACGCAGTATTTT. V gene TRBV2 combines with J gene TRBJ2-3; tentatively, D is TRBD2 (6 bases). The CDR3 is 12 amino acids. The V gene's germline CDR1 is SNHLY and CDR2 FYNNEI. V was pared by 8 bases and J by 4 bases, with 10 bases between.